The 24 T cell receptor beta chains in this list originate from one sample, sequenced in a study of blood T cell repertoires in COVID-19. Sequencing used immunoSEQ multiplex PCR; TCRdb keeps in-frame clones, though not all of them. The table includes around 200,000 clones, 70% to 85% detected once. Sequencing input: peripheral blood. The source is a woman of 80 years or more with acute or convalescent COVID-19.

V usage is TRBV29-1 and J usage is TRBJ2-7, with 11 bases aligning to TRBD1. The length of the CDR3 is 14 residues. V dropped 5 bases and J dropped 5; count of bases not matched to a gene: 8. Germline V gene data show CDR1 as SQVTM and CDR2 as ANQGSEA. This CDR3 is CSVRGTGGFHEQYF. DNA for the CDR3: TGCAGCGTTCGGGGGACAGGGGGTTTCCACGAGCAGTACTTC.

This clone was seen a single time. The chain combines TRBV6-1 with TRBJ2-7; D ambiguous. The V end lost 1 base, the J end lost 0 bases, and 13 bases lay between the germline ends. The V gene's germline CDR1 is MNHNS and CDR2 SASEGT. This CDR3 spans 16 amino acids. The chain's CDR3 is CASSEGAGIFSYEQYF. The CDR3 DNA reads TGTGCCAGCAGTGAAGGGGCCGGTATTTTCTCCTACGAGCAGTACTTC.

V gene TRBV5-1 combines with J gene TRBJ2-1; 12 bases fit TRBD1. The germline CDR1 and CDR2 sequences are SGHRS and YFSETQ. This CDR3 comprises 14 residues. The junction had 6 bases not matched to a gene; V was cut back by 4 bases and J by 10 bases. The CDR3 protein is CASSEGQGAGEQFF. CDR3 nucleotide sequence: TGCGCCAGCAGCGAGGGACAGGGGGCTGGCGAGCAGTTCTTC.

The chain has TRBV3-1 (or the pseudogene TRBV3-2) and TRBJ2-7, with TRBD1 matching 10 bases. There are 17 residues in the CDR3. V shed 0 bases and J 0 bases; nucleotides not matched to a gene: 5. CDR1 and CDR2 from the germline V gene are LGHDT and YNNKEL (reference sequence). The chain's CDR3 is CASSQDIGTGDSYEQYF. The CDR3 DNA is TGTGCCAGCAGCCAAGATATAGGGACAGGGGACTCCTACGAGCAGTACTTC.

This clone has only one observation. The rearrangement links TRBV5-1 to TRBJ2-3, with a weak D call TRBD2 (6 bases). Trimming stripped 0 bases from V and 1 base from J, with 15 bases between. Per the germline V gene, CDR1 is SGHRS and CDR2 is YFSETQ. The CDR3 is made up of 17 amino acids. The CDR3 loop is CASSLEGRTGGTDTQYF. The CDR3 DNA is TGCGCCAGCAGCTTGGAAGGGCGGACGGGAGGCACAGATACGCAGTATTTT.

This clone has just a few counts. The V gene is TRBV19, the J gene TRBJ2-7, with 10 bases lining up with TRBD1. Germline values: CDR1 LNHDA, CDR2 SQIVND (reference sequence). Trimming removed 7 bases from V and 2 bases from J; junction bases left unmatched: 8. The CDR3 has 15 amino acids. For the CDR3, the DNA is TGTGCCAGTACTCCCGGGACAGGGGACACCTACGAGCAGTACTTC. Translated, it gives CASTPGTGDTYEQYF. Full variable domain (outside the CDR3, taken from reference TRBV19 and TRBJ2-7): DGGITQSPKYLFRKEGQNVTLSCEQNLNHDAMYWYRQDPGQGLRLIYYSQIVNDFQKGDIAEGYSVSREKKESFPLTVTSAQKNPTAFYLCASTPGTGDTYEQYFGPGTRLTVT.

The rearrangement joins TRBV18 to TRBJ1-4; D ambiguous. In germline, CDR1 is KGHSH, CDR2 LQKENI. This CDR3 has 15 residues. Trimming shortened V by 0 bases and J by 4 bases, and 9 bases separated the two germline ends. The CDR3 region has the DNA TGTGCCAGCTCACCACCGCCAGGCCTTAATGAAAAACTGTTTTTT. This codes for CASSPPPGLNEKLFF.

CDR3 bases: TGTGCCAGCAGCTTGAGGGACTTCAACTATGGCTACACCTTC. Protein sequence: CASSLRDFNYGYTF. The rearrangement uses TRBV5-4 and TRBJ1-2, with D possibly matching TRBD1 (5 bases). V dropped 1 base and J dropped 2 bases, with 9 bases sitting between them. The CDR3 is 14 amino acids. Germline V CDR1 and CDR2: SGHNT, YYREEE (reference sequence).

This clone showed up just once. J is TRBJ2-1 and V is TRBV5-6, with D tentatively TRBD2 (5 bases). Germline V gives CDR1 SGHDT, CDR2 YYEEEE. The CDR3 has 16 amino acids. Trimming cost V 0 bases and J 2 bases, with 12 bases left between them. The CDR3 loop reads CASSLAVGVTYNEQFF. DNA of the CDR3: TGTGCCAGCAGCTTGGCGGTGGGAGTAACCTACAATGAGCAGTTCTTC.

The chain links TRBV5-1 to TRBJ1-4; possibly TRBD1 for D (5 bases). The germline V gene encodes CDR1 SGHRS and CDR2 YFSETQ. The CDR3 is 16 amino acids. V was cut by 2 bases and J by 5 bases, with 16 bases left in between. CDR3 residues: CASSFQGNFVNEKLFF. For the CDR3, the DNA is TGCGCCAGCAGCTTCCAGGGAAACTTTGTGAATGAAAAACTGTTTTTT.

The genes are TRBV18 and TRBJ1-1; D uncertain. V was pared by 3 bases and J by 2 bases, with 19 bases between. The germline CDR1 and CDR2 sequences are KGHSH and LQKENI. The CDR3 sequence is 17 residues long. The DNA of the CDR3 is TGTGCCAGCTCACCTTCACCAGCTCCGGGGATTAACACTGAAGCTTTCTTT. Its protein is CASSPSPAPGINTEAFF.

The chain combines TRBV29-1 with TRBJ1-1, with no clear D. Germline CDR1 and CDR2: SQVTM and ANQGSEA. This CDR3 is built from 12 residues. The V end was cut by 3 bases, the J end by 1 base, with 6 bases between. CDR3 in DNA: TGCAGCGTTGATCGGGGGAACACTGAAGCTTTCTTT. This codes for CSVDRGNTEAFF.

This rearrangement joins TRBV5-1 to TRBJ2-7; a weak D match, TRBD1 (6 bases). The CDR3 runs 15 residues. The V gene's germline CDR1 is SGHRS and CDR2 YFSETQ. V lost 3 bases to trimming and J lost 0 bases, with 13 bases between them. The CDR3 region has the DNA TGCGCCAGCAGCTCGACAGGTGCCCCCTCCTACGAGCAGTACTTC. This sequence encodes CASSSTGAPSYEQYF.

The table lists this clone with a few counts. DNA for the CDR3: TGTGCCAGCAGTTACGGTGAGGGTCAGCCCCAGCATTTT. It yields the protein CASSYGEGQPQHF. The chain has TRBV6-6 and TRBJ1-5; D uncertain. Germline V gives CDR1 MNHNY, CDR2 SVGAGI (reference sequence). The germline V and J ends were trimmed by 2 bases and 6 bases, with 8 bases remaining between them. The CDR3 sequence is 13 residues long.

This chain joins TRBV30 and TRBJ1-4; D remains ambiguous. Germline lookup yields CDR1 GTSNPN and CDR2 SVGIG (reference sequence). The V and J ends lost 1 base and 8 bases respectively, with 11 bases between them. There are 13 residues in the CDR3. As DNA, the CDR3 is TGTGCCTGGAGTGGCGGGCGAATGGAAAAACTGTTTTTT. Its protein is CAWSGGRMEKLFF. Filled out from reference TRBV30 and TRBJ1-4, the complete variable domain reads SQTIHQWPATLVQPVGSPLSLECTVEGTSNPNLYWYRQAAGRGLQLLFYSVGIGQISSEVPQNLSASRPQDRQFILSSKKLLLSDSGFYLCAWSGGRMEKLFFGSGTQLSVL.

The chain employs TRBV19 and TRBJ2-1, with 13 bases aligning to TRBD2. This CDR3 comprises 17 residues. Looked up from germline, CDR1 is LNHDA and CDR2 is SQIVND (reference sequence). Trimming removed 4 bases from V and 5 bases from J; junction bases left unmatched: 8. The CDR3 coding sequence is TGTGCCAGTAGTACCCGACGGACTAGCGGGGGCCACAATGAGCAGTTCTTC. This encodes CASSTRRTSGGHNEQFF.

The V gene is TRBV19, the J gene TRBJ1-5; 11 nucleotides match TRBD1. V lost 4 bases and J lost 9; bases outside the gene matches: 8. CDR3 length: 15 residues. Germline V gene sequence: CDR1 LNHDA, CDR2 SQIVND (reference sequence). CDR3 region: CASSRGQGAPGPQHF. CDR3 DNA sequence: TGTGCCAGTAGTAGAGGACAGGGGGCACCCGGGCCCCAGCATTTT.

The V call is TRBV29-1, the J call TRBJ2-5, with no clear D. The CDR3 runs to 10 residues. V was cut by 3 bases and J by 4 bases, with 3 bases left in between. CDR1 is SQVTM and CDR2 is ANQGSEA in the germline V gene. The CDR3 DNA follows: TGCAGCGTTGATCTAGAGACCCAGTACTTC. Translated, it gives CSVDLETQYF.

The CDR3, as DNA: TGTGCCAGCAGCGTAGCCTCTCAGGGGCCGGAGACCCAGTACTTC. Translation gives CASSVASQGPETQYF. The chain recombines TRBV9 with TRBJ2-5; a possible D gene is TRBD1 (6 bases). CDR3 size: 15 residues. V gave up 0 bases and J gave up 5 bases, with 14 bases separating them. Germline values: CDR1 SGDLS, CDR2 YYNGEE.

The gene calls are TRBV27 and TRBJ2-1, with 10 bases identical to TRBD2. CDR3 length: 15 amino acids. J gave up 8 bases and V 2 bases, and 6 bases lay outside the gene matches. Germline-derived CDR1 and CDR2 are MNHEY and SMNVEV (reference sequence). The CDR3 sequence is CASSLKSGGAYEQFF. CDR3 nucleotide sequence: TGTGCCAGCAGTTTAAAGAGCGGGGGGGCCTATGAGCAGTTCTTC.

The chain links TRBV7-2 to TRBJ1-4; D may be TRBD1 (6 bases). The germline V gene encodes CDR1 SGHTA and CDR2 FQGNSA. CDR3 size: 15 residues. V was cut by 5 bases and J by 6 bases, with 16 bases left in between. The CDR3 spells CASSPNRDADEKLFF. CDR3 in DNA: TGTGCCAGCAGCCCAAACAGGGACGCAGATGAAAAACTGTTTTTT. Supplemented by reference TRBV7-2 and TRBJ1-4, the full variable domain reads GAGVSQSPSNKVTEKGKDVELRCDPISGHTALYWYRQSLGQGLEFLIYFQGNSAPDKSGLPSDRFSAERTGGSVSTLTIQRTQQEDSAVYLCASSPNRDADEKLFFGSGTQLSVL.

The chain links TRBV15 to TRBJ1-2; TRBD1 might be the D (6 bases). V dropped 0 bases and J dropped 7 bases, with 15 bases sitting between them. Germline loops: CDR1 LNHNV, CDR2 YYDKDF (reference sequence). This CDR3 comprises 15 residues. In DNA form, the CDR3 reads TGTGCCACCAGCAGAGACCGTACAGGGTTTAGTGGCTACACCTTC. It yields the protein CATSRDRTGFSGYTF.

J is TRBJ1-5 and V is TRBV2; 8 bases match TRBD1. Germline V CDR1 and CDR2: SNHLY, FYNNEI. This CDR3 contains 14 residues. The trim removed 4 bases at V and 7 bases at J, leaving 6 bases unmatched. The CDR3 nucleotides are TGTGCCAGCAGTGCCGGTGGGGACAGGCAGCCCCAGCATTTT. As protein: CASSAGGDRQPQHF.

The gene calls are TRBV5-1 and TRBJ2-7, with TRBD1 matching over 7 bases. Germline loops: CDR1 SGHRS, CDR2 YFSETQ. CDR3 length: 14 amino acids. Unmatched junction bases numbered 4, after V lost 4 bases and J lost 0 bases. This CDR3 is CASSLDRRSYEQYF. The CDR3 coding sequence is TGCGCCAGCAGCCTGGACAGGCGCTCCTACGAGCAGTACTTC.